The next 20 T cell receptor beta chains were all read from a single sample in a study of long-term antiretroviral therapy in people with HIV. The assay used was immunoSEQ (version v3.0), run at survey level. Sequenced by immunoSEQ multiplex PCR; TCRdb stores in-frame clones only, minus some. The table shows some 36,000 clones, with 70% to 90% occurring only once. Sample: unsorted PBMCs, taken around 2.7 years before starting antiretroviral therapy. These receptors all come from a woman in her thirties with HIV.

The V gene is TRBV10-3, the J gene TRBJ1-3; D remains unclear. This CDR3 is 10 amino acids long. V was trimmed by 8 bases and J by 6 bases, leaving 5 bases between them. CDR1 is ENHRY, CDR2 SYGVKD, per germline. As DNA, the CDR3 is TGTGCCATCCATTCAAACACCATATATTTT. This sequence encodes CAIHSNTIYF.

This clone was seen a few times. This CDR3 reads CAWARGGGGANVLTF. As DNA, the CDR3 is TGTGCCTGGGCCCGGGGGGGAGGCGGGGCCAACGTCCTGACTTTC. The J gene is TRBJ2-6, the V gene TRBV30; TRBD2 agrees at 8 bases. The V and J ends lost 5 bases and 4 bases, in that order; junction bases with no gene match: 7. CDR3 length: 15 amino acids. CDR1 is GTSNPN and CDR2 is SVGIG in the germline V gene (reference sequence).

The chain recombines TRBV5-6 with TRBJ2-3; the D is unclear. V was cut by 2 bases and J by 1 base, with 5 bases left in between. Germline CDR1 and CDR2: SGHDT and YYEEEE. The CDR3 runs to 13 residues. CDR3 DNA: TGTGCCAGCAGCTTCCAGGGCACAGATACGCAGTATTTT. Residues: CASSFQGTDTQYF.

About this clone: Distinct nucleotide sequences in the sample also encode this CDR3. This rearrangement joins TRBV4-1 to TRBJ1-5; TRBD1 is a possible D gene (5 bases). CDR1 and CDR2 (germline): MGHRA, YSYEKL. There are 15 residues in the CDR3. Trimming left V 1 base short and J 5 bases short, with 12 bases between. The CDR3 sequence: CASSQGRQPYQPQHF. CDR3 DNA: TGCGCCAGCAGCCAAGGCCGACAGCCCTATCAGCCCCAGCATTTT.

This chain's CDR3 is CASTRLGQRADEQFF. As DNA, the CDR3 is TGTGCCAGCACGCGTTTAGGCCAGCGGGCAGATGAGCAGTTCTTC. The gene calls are TRBV6-5 and TRBJ2-1; D is possibly TRBD2 (6 bases). The CDR3 length is 15 residues. Trimming left V 7 bases short and J 8 bases short, with 21 bases between. CDR1 and CDR2 from the germline V gene are MNHEY and SVGAGI.

This clone was detected only once. J is TRBJ2-7 and V is TRBV14; 8 bases line up with TRBD1. V shed 8 bases, J shed 4 bases, and the junction held 7 bases outside the gene matches. This CDR3 contains 13 residues. Germline V gene data show CDR1 as SGHDN and CDR2 as FVKESK. CDR3 amino acids: CASGQGAEYEQYF. CDR3 coding DNA: TGTGCCAGCGGTCAGGGGGCGGAGTACGAGCAGTACTTC.

The chain employs TRBV11-2 and TRBJ1-2; D ambiguous. The CDR3 has 13 residues. Germline values: CDR1 SGHAT, CDR2 FQNNGV. V lost 0 bases and J lost 6, with 8 bases in between. CDR3: CASSLDQRDGYTF. In DNA form, the CDR3 reads TGTGCCAGCAGCTTAGATCAGAGGGATGGCTACACCTTC.

As regards this clone: Other DNA sequences of this sample code for an identical CDR3. The V gene is TRBV5-6, the J gene TRBJ1-2; D gene ambiguous. Deletions cut 4 bases from V and 7 bases from J, with 14 bases between. The CDR3 loop spans 13 amino acids. Germline CDR1 is SGHDT and CDR2 is YYEEEE. CDR3 residues: CASSPATAGGYTF. The CDR3 DNA sequence: TGTGCCAGCAGCCCGGCGACGGCGGGTGGCTACACCTTC.

CDR3 coding DNA: TGTGCCAGCAGTGATCCCGGGGGACAGTGGAACACCGGGGAGCTGTTTTTT. Translating gives CASSDPGGQWNTGELFF. This chain uses TRBV6-1 with TRBJ2-2; a weak D match, TRBD1 (7 bases). Between the trimmed V and J ends, which lost 3 bases and 1 base, there was a span of 15 bases. In germline, CDR1 is MNHNS, CDR2 SASEGT. The CDR3 runs 17 residues.

The genes are TRBV2 and TRBJ1-5; the D gene is possibly TRBD1 (6 bases). Germline lookup yields CDR1 SNHLY and CDR2 FYNNEI. With 4 bases removed from V and 6 bases from J, the gap between germline ends came to 13 bases. The CDR3 spans 14 residues. CDR3 DNA sequence: TGTGCCAGCAGTGGGAGGGGAGGGGGTCAGCCCCAGCATTTT. Translated, it gives CASSGRGGGQPQHF.

The chain employs TRBV19 and TRBJ1-2, with 9 nucleotides matching TRBD1. This CDR3 region has 14 residues. CDR1 and CDR2 from the germline V gene are LNHDA and SQIVND (reference sequence). V gave up 6 bases and J gave up 4 bases; unmatched junction bases: 6. CDR3: CASSFGTGLYGYTF. DNA for the CDR3: TGTGCCAGTAGCTTCGGGACAGGGCTCTATGGCTACACCTTC.

In this sample, this clone turned up once. V gene TRBV19 combines with J gene TRBJ2-7; the match to TRBD1 covers 9 bases. Germline V gives CDR1 LNHDA, CDR2 SQIVND (reference sequence). The CDR3 loop spans 14 amino acids. Losses at the gene ends were 3 bases for V and 4 bases for J; bases not matched to a gene: 4. The CDR3 loop is CASSISGQGYEQYF. As DNA, the CDR3 is TGTGCCAGTAGTATTTCGGGACAGGGATACGAGCAGTACTTC.

This clone was seen once. The chain has TRBV27 and TRBJ2-3, with TRBD2 as a possible D gene (6 bases). The germline gives CDR1 MNHEY, CDR2 SMNVEV (reference sequence). This CDR3 spans 12 amino acids. V dropped 3 bases and J dropped 6 bases, with 7 bases sitting between them. For the CDR3, the DNA is TGTGCCAGCAGTTTTACTAGCGATACGCAGTATTTT. As protein: CASSFTSDTQYF.

This clone has more than one count but fewer than ten. This sequence joins TRBV7-6 and TRBJ1-2; a weak D match, TRBD1 (6 bases). This CDR3 is 14 amino acids long. Per germline, CDR1 SGHVS and CDR2 FNYEAQ. Trimming removed 5 bases from V and 2 bases from J, with 12 bases in between. The CDR3 region is CASSPEGTNYGYTF. For the CDR3, the DNA is TGTGCCAGCAGCCCGGAGGGGACAAACTATGGCTACACCTTC.

The chain couples TRBV29-1 to TRBJ1-4, with D perhaps matching TRBD1 (5 bases). The V gene lost 6 bases and the J gene lost 5 bases, with 7 bases spanning the gap. The CDR3 totals 11 residues. Germline assignment: CDR1 SQVTM and CDR2 ANQGSEA. The CDR3 coding sequence is TGCAGCGTCGGGGCAAATGAAAAACTGTTTTTT. It specifies CSVGANEKLFF.

The chain carries TRBV27 and TRBJ2-3; D remains unclear. V shed 1 base and J shed 5 bases, with 13 bases lying between them. CDR3 length: 15 amino acids. In germline, CDR1 is MNHEY, CDR2 SMNVEV (reference sequence). The CDR3 nucleotides read TGTGCCAGCAGTTTATACCTCTCATCGGTAGATACGCAGTATTTT. Protein sequence: CASSLYLSSVDTQYF.

The rearrangement links TRBV9 to TRBJ2-3, with TRBD2 matching over 9 bases. Trimming removed 4 bases from V and 0 bases from J; junction bases left unmatched: 6. CDR1 is SGDLS and CDR2 is YYNGEE in the germline V gene. The CDR3 totals 16 residues. The CDR3 region has the DNA TGTGCCAGCAGCACCATAGCGGGGGTCAGCACAGATACGCAGTATTTT. Its protein is CASSTIAGVSTDTQYF.

V gene TRBV30 combines with J gene TRBJ1-5; 8 bases map to TRBD1. V was clipped by 1 base and J by 6 bases; unmatched bases: 2. CDR1 GTSNPN and CDR2 SVGIG come from the germline V gene (reference sequence). This CDR3 spans 13 amino acids. CDR3 sequence: CAWSDGQGQPQHF. The DNA for the CDR3 is TGTGCCTGGAGTGACGGACAGGGTCAGCCCCAGCATTTT.

V and J are TRBV21-1 and TRBJ1-2; no DNA check was done on the table's D call, TRBD1. TRBV21-1 is reported as a pseudogene. This CDR3 has 14 amino acids. In DNA, the CDR3 is TGTGCCAGCAGCCTACAAACAGGGTTCTTTGGCTACACCTTC. This sequence encodes CASSLQTGFFGYTF.

This chain joins TRBV5-1 and TRBJ2-5; D may be TRBD2 (6 bases). CDR1 is SGHRS, CDR2 YFSETQ, per germline. This CDR3 is 13 amino acids long. V was pared by 2 bases and J by 4 bases, with 9 bases between. CDR3 region: CASSFGTPETQYF. CDR3 nucleotides: TGCGCCAGCAGCTTCGGGACTCCAGAGACCCAGTACTTC.